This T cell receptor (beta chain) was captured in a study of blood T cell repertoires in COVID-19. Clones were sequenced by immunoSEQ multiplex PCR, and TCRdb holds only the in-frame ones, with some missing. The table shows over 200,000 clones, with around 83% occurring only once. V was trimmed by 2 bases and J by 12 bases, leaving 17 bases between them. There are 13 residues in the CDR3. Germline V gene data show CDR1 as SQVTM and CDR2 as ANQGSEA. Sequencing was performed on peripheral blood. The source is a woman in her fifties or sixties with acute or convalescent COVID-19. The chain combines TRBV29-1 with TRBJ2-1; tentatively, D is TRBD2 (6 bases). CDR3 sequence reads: CSVELGGEIRQFF. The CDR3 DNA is TGCAGCGTTGAATTAGGCGGGGAAATCAGGCAGTTCTTC.